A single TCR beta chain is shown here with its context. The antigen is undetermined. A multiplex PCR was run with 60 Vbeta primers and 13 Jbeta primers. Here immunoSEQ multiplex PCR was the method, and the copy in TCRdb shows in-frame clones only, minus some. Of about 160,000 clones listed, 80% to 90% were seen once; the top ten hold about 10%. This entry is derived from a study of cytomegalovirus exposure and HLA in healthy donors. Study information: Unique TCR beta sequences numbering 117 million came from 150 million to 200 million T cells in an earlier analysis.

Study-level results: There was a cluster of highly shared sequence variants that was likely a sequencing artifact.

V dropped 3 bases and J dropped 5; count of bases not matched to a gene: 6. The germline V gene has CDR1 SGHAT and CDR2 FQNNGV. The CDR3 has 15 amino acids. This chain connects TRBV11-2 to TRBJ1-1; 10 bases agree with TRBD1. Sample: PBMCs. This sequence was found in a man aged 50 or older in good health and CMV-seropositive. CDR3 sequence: CASSFRTGGGTEAFF. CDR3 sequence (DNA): TGTGCCAGCAGCTTTAGGACAGGGGGTGGGACTGAAGCTTTCTTT.